Shown below are 2 T cell receptor beta chains from a single sample sequenced in a study of blood T cell repertoires in COVID-19. Profiled with immunoSEQ multiplex PCR; TCRdb holds only in-frame clones, not every one. The table shows roughly 380,000 clones, with about 88% occurring only once. Sequenced material: peripheral blood. These receptors all come from a woman aged 40-49 years with COVID-19, enrolled during active disease.

The rearrangement uses TRBV30 and TRBJ1-4, with a tentative D call TRBD1 (5 bases). The CDR3 spans 15 residues. V was pared by 0 bases and J by 2 bases, with 10 bases between. Per the germline V gene, CDR1 is GTSNPN and CDR2 is SVGIG (reference sequence). In DNA, the CDR3 is TGTGCCTGGAGTGTAATAGGGGCGACTAATGAAAAACTGTTTTTT. Its translation: CAWSVIGATNEKLFF.

This chain uses TRBV5-6 with TRBJ2-7; D perhaps matches TRBD1 (5 bases). V lost 4 bases, J lost 2 bases, and 10 bases lay in between. CDR1 and CDR2 from the germline V gene are SGHDT and YYEEEE. There are 13 residues in the CDR3. CDR3 DNA: TGTGCCAGCAGCGTCGACAGTGCCTACGAGCAGTACTTC. It is translated as CASSVDSAYEQYF.